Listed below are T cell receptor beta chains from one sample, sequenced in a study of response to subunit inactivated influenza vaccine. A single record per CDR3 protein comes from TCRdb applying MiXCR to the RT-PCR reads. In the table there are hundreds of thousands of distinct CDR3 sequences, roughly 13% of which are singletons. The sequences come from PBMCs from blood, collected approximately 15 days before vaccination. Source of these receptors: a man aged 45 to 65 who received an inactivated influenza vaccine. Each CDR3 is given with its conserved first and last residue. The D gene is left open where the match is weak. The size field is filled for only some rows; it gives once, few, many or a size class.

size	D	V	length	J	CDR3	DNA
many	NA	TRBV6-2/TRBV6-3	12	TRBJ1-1	CASSTVNTEAFF	TGTGCCAGCAGTACCGTGAACACTGAAGCTTTCTTT
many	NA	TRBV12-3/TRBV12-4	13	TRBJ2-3	CASSFKRGDTQYF	TGTGCCAGCAGTTTTAAGAGGGGAGATACGCAGTATTTT
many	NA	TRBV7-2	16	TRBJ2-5	CASSLIGGRNQETQYF	TGTGCCAGCAGCTTAATTGGGGGGAGGAACCAAGAGACCCAGTACTTC
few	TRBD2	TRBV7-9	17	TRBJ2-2	CASSFGLAGVWTGELFF	TGTGCCAGCAGCTTCGGACTAGCGGGAGTTTGGACCGGGGAGCTGTTTTTT
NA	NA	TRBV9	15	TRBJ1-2	CASSGDRNLYGGYTF	TGTGCCAGCAGCGGAGACAGGAACCTCTATGGCGGCTACACCTTC
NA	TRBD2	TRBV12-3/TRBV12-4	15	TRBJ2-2	CASSRAGASAGELFF	TGTGCCAGCAGTAGAGCGGGAGCCTCAGCCGGGGAGCTGTTTTTT
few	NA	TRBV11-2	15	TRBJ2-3	CASVRGGGGTDTQYF	TGTGCCAGCGTCAGGGGTGGGGGGGGCACAGATACGCAGTATTTT
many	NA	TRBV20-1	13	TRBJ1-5	CSAQTYSNQPQHF	TGCAGTGCCCAAACGTATAGCAATCAGCCCCAGCATTTT
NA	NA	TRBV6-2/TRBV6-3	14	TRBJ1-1	CASKTGQLNTEAFF	TGTGCCAGCAAAACGGGACAACTGAACACTGAAGCTTTCTTT
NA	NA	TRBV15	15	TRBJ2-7	CATSRDPGLGYEQYF	TGTGCCACCAGCAGAGATCCAGGCTTAGGCTACGAGCAGTACTTC
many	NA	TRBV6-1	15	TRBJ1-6	CASTKRDSYNSPLHF	TGTGCCAGCACCAAACGTGACTCCTATAATTCACCCCTCCACTTT
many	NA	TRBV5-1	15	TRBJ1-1	CASSLDRLSITEAFF	TGCGCCAGCAGCTTGGACAGGCTGAGTATCACTGAAGCTTTCTTT
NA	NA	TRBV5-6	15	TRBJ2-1	CASSAGRISYNEQFF	TGTGCCAGCAGCGCCGGACGCATCTCCTACAATGAGCAGTTCTTC
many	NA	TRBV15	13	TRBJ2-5	CATSRGYKETQYF	TGTGCCACCAGCAGAGGATACAAGGAGACCCAGTACTTC
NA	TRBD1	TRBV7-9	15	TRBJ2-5	CASSSDRVGKETQYF	TGTGCCAGCAGCTCTGACAGGGTCGGGAAAGAGACCCAGTACTTC
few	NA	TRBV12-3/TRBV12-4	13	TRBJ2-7	CASSKSTGSEQYF	TGTGCCAGCAGTAAATCGACAGGAAGTGAGCAGTACTTC
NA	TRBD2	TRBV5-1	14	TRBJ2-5	CASSETSGGETQYF	TGCGCCAGCAGCGAAACTAGCGGGGGAGAGACCCAGTACTTC
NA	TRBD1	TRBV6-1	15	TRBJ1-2	CASSAGTGTNYGYTF	TGTGCCAGCAGTGCAGGGACAGGAACAAACTATGGCTACACCTTC
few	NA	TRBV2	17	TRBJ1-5	CASSDGLWGISNQPQHF	TGTGCCAGCAGTGACGGTCTTTGGGGTATAAGCAATCAGCCCCAGCATTTT
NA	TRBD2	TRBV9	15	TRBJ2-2	CASSGRLASTGELFF	TGTGCCAGCAGCGGTCGACTAGCGAGCACCGGGGAGCTGTTTTTT
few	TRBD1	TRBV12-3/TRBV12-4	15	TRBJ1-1	CASSRPDRANTEAFF	TGTGCCAGCAGTCGACCGGACAGGGCGAACACTGAAGCTTTCTTT
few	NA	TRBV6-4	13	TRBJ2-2	CASSAEEHGELFF	TGTGCCAGCAGTGCGGAGGAACACGGGGAGCTGTTTTTT
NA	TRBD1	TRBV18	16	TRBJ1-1	CASRAGNNRGNTEAFF	TGTGCCAGCCGAGCGGGCAATAACAGGGGGAACACTGAAGCTTTCTTT
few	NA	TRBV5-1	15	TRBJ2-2	CASSPGAQVTGELFF	TGCGCCAGCAGCCCTGGCGCCCAGGTCACCGGGGAGCTGTTTTTT
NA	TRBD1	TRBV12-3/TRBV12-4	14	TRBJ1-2	CASSAPGQGDGYTF	TGTGCCAGCAGTGCTCCGGGACAGGGCGATGGCTACACCTTC
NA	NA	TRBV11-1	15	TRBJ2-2	CASSYLVTNTGELFF	TGTGCCAGCAGCTACCTCGTTACTAACACCGGGGAGCTGTTTTTT
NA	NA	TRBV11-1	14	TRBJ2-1	CASSVGREYDEQLF	TGTGCCAGCAGCGTAGGCCGGGAGTACGATGAGCAGTTGTTC
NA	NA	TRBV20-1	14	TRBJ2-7	CSARGVKGSYEQYF	TGCAGTGCTAGAGGGGTAAAGGGGTCCTACGAGCAGTACTTC
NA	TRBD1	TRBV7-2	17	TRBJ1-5	CASSARQGGSSNQPQHF	TGTGCCAGCAGCGCGCGACAGGGGGGTTCGAGCAATCAGCCCCAGCATTTT
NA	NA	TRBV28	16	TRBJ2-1	CASSQWTLSSYNEQFF	TGTGCCAGCAGTCAATGGACCCTAAGCTCCTACAATGAGCAGTTCTTC
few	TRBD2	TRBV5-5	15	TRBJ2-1	CASSLGGTAGGEQFF	TGTGCCAGCAGCTTGGGGGGAACGGCGGGGGGTGAGCAGTTCTTC
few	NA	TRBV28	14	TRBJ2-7	CASSGVRAGEGQYF	TGTGCCAGCAGTGGGGTGCGGGCAGGGGAGGGGCAGTACTTC
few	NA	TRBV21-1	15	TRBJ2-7	CASSQHPGTNYEQYF	TGTGCCAGCAGCCAGCACCCCGGGACAAACTACGAGCAGTACTTC
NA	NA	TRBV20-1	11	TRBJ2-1	CSADSHNEQFF	TGCAGTGCTGACTCCCACAATGAGCAGTTCTTC
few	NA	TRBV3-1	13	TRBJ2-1	CASSQVATAEQFF	TGTGCCAGCAGCCAAGTAGCGACAGCTGAGCAGTTCTTC
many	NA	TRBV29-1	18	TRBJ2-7	CSVEDLGVGPLGDYEQYF	TGCAGCGTTGAAGATCTTGGGGTAGGACCTCTGGGCGACTACGAGCAGTACTTC
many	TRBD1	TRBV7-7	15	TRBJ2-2	CASRGGQGNTGELFF	TGTGCTAGCAGAGGGGGACAGGGGAACACCGGGGAGCTGTTTTTT
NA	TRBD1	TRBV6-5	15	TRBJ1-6	CASSYQQGNDSPLHF	TGTGCCAGCAGTTACCAACAGGGGAATGATTCACCCCTCCACTTT
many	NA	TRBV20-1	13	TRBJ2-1	CSARADSYNEQFF	TGCAGTGCTAGAGCCGACAGCTACAATGAGCAGTTCTTC
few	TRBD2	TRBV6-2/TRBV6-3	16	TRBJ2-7	CASSYDGLARPHEQYF	TGTGCCAGCAGTTACGACGGACTAGCACGTCCCCACGAGCAGTACTTC
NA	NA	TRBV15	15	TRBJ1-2	CATSRSYGGDYGYTF	TGTGCCACCAGCAGAAGTTATGGAGGAGACTATGGCTACACCTTC
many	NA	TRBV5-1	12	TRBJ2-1	CASSLQYNEQFF	TGTGCCAGCAGCCTGCAGTACAATGAGCAGTTCTTC
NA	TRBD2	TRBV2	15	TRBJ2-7	CASSDLGLGSYEQYF	TGTGCCAGCTCTGACTTGGGACTAGGCTCCTACGAGCAGTACTTC
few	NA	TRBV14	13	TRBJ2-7	CASSQSGVYEQYF	TGTGCCAGCAGCCAATCGGGGGTGTACGAGCAGTACTTC
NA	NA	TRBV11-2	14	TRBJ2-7	CASSYTAGNYEQYF	TGTGCCAGCAGCTACACGGCAGGGAACTACGAGCAGTACTTC
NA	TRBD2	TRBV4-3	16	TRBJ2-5	CASSQDGTSEQETQYF	TGCGCCAGCAGCCAAGACGGTACTAGCGAACAAGAGACCCAGTACTTC
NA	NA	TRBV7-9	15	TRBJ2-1	CASSLGFTSDAEQFF	TGTGCCAGCAGCTTAGGATTTACTAGTGATGCTGAGCAGTTCTTC
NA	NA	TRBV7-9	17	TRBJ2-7	CASSFPLYGGRRGEQYF	TGTGCCAGCAGCTTTCCTCTGTACGGGGGCCGCCGGGGGGAGCAGTACTTC
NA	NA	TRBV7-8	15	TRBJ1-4	CASSSGQSTNEKLFF	TGTGCCAGCAGCTCTGGACAGTCAACTAATGAAAAACTGTTTTTT
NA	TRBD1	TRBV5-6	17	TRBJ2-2	CASSSVGQGGNTGELFF	TGTGCCAGCAGCTCAGTGGGACAGGGGGGAAACACCGGGGAGCTGTTTTTT
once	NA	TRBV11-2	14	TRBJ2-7	CASSFSGTFYEQYF	TGTGCCAGCAGCTTTTCGGGGACCTTCTACGAGCAGTACTTC
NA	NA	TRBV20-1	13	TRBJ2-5	CSASRSGPQTQYF	TGCAGTGCTAGTAGGTCAGGGCCCCAGACCCAGTACTTC
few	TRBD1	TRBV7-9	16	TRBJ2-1	CASSPYRDRDYNEQFF	TGTGCCAGCAGCCCATACCGGGACAGGGACTACAATGAGCAGTTCTTC
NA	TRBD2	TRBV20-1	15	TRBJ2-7	CSAREGGVLGVEQYF	TGCAGTGCTAGAGAGGGAGGGGTGCTGGGGGTCGAGCAGTACTTC
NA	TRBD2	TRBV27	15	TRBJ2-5	CASSSAASGLGTQYF	TGTGCCAGCAGTTCGGCGGCTAGCGGACTCGGGACCCAGTACTTC
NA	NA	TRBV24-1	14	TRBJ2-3	CATSDGDVTDTQYF	TGTGCCACCAGTGACGGGGACGTGACGGATACGCAGTATTTT
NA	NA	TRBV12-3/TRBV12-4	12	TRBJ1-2	CASSFDGYGYTF	TGTGCCAGCAGTTTCGACGGTTATGGCTACACCTTC
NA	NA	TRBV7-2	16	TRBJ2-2	CASSLDWGANTGELFF	TGTGCCAGCAGCTTAGATTGGGGGGCGAACACCGGGGAGCTGTTTTTT
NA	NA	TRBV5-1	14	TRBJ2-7	CASSLWQVPYEQYF	TGCGCCAGCAGCTTATGGCAGGTACCCTACGAGCAGTACTTC